The 27 T cell receptor beta chains presented below share a single source sample, sequenced in a study of vaccination and CD4 T cells after COVID-19 (dated by TCRdb to 2021 to 2024). No antigen has been assigned to these receptors. The treatment or condition label of this sample denotes: approximately 10-day PBMC culture with coronavirus spike peptide pools or control peptides (ViraFEST assay). The library was prepared using PCR. TCRdb names Illumina iSeq 100 as the instrument used. DNA from cultured CD4+ T cells underwent TCR sequencing with the Oncomine TCR Beta short-read assay at the Johns Hopkins FTIC core. The raw public reads went through TCRdb reprocessing: fastp at Q25, MiXCR clone calling, in-frame beta chains kept. Every entry covers one CDR3 protein and lists the most common genes and DNA from its rows. For this sample the table gives about 18,000 distinct CDR3 sequences, of which roughly 46% were detected only once. The top ten clones comprise 6.3% of the sample.

The source material was CD4+ T cells from blood, cultured in vitro, sampled before SARS-CoV-2 vaccination. The receptors were sampled from a human donor who had recovered from COVID-19.

V and J are TRBV20-1 and TRBJ2-5; a possible D gene is TRBD2 (6 bases). V was cut by 3 bases and J by 1 base, with 9 bases left in between. Germline values: CDR1 DFQATT, CDR2 SNEGSKA (reference sequence). This CDR3 comprises 13 residues. The CDR3 sequence is CSASRGVQETQYF. Written as DNA, the CDR3 is TGCAGTGCTAGTCGCGGGGTCCAAGAGACCCAGTACTTC.

The V call is TRBV11-3, the J call TRBJ2-1, with 9 positions matching TRBD2. Per the germline V gene, CDR1 is SGHNT and CDR2 is YENEEA. The V gene end was trimmed by 0 bases and the J gene end by 4 bases; junction bases not matched to a gene: 4. The CDR3 is 16 residues long. CDR3 sequence (DNA): TGTGCCAGCAGCTTAGATCCTAGCGGGATGTACAATGAGCAGTTCTTC. This sequence encodes CASSLDPSGMYNEQFF. Filled out from reference TRBV11-3 and TRBJ2-1, the complete variable domain reads EAGVVQSPRYKIIEKKQPVAFWCNPISGHNTLYWYLQNLGQGPELLIRYENEEAVDDSQLPKDRFSAERLKGVDSTLKIQPAELGDSAVYLCASSLDPSGMYNEQFFGPGTRLTVL.

The sample holds a few counts of this clonotype. V is TRBV10-3 and J is TRBJ2-3; 9 positions match TRBD2. The CDR3 length is 15 residues. Germline loops: CDR1 ENHRY, CDR2 SYGVKD. V was clipped by 10 bases and J by 1 base; unmatched bases: 9. CDR3 nucleotides: TGTGCCAGCCGTTTATTAGCGGGGGGCACAGATACGCAGTATTTT. Translated, it gives CASRLLAGGTDTQYF.

In this sample, this clonotype turned up a few times. The genes are TRBV15 and TRBJ2-4, with 14 bases lining up with TRBD2. V was pared by 3 bases and J by 7 bases, with 8 bases of the junction left unmatched. Germline values: CDR1 LNHNV, CDR2 YYDKDF (reference sequence). CDR3 length: 17 amino acids. In DNA form, the CDR3 reads TGTGCCACCAGCAGGAGGGGACTAGCGGGAGCCGTGAACATTCAGTACTTC. Its translation: CATSRRGLAGAVNIQYF.

This clonotype has more than one count but fewer than ten. The chain joins TRBV27 to TRBJ2-7; 11 positions agree with TRBD1. This CDR3 has 15 amino acids. The trim removed 4 bases at V and 4 bases at J, leaving 6 bases unmatched. Germline assignment: CDR1 MNHEY and CDR2 SMNVEV (reference sequence). The DNA of the CDR3 is TGTGCCAGCAGTTCGCCGGGACAGGGGGAATACGAGCAGTACTTC. Translation: CASSSPGQGEYEQYF.

This chain uses TRBV6-2 or TRBV6-3 with TRBJ1-5; D is uncertain. V shed 6 bases and J shed 6 bases, with 18 bases lying between them. Germline V gene lookup returns CDR1 MNHEY and CDR2 SVGEGT. The CDR3 extends over 15 amino acids. For the CDR3, the DNA is TGTGCCAGCAGACCACTAACCGGGCCTGGTCAGCCCCAGCATTTT. It codes for CASRPLTGPGQPQHF.

The chain has TRBV7-2 and TRBJ2-2, with TRBD1 matching 9 bases. Trimming cost V 5 bases and J 1 base; bases outside gene matches: 5. Looked up from germline, CDR1 is SGHTA and CDR2 is FQGNSA. The CDR3 runs to 16 residues. The CDR3 bases are TGTGCCAGCAGCACTCGGGACAGGGAGAACACCGGGGAGCTGTTTTTT. Translation: CASSTRDRENTGELFF.

This chain links TRBV20-1 with TRBJ2-7; no firm D call. Germline V gene sequence: CDR1 DFQATT, CDR2 SNEGSKA (reference sequence). This CDR3 comprises 15 residues. V was shortened by 2 bases and J by 2 bases, with 16 bases between the two germline ends. In DNA, the CDR3 is TGCAGTGCTAGAATCACGGGTCTGCAAGCCTACGAGCAGTACTTC. Translating gives CSARITGLQAYEQYF.

This clonotype was recorded a few times. The genes are TRBV20-1 and TRBJ2-3, with 11 bases lining up with TRBD2. J lost 1 base, V lost 4 bases, and 1 base had no gene match. CDR1 is DFQATT and CDR2 is SNEGSKA in the germline V gene (reference sequence). The CDR3 is made up of 14 amino acids. CDR3: CSAISGRGTDTQYF. CDR3 nucleotide sequence: TGCAGTGCTATTAGCGGGAGGGGCACAGATACGCAGTATTTT.

The chain recombines TRBV5-1 with TRBJ2-1, with D maybe TRBD2 (5 bases). This CDR3 has 9 amino acids. The germline CDR1 and CDR2 sequences are SGHRS and YFSETQ. V was cut by 7 bases and J by 12 bases, with 8 bases left in between. CDR3 region: CASAGLQFF. CDR3 coding DNA: TGCGCCAGCGCGGGCTTGCAGTTCTTC.

This clonotype has only a few counts. The chain is built from TRBV7-9 and TRBJ2-1; no clear D. The germline V and J ends were trimmed by 4 bases and 8 bases, with 9 bases remaining between them. Germline CDR1 SEHNR, CDR2 FQNEAQ (reference sequence). There are 12 residues in the CDR3. CDR3 nucleotides: TGTGCCAGCAGCTCGAAAAGGGATGAGCAGTTCTTC. This gives the protein CASSSKRDEQFF.

The rearrangement uses TRBV6-1 and TRBJ2-3; no definite D call. This CDR3 has 15 amino acids. The germline CDR1 and CDR2 sequences are MNHNS and SASEGT. Trimming left V 6 bases short and J 2 bases short, with 15 bases between. The CDR3: CASSRTETNTDTQYF. The CDR3 DNA sequence: TGTGCCAGCAGCAGGACGGAAACTAACACAGATACGCAGTATTTT.

The V and J genes are TRBV20-1 and TRBJ1-5; unclear D gene. The CDR3 covers 13 residues. Germline V gene sequence: CDR1 DFQATT, CDR2 SNEGSKA (reference sequence). The V gene lost 3 bases and the J gene lost 5 bases, with 11 bases spanning the gap. The CDR3: CSASHSEDQPQHF. CDR3 nucleotides: TGCAGTGCTAGCCATTCTGAAGATCAGCCCCAGCATTTT.

This chain connects TRBV7-3 to TRBJ2-1, with TRBD2 matching over 10 bases. Trimming took 2 bases from V and 8 from J; bases not matched to a gene: 6. Germline V gene sequence: CDR1 SGHTA, CDR2 FQGTGA. This CDR3 comprises 15 residues. CDR3: CASSLGSGRIYEQFF. The CDR3 nucleotides read TGTGCCAGCAGCTTAGGTAGCGGGAGGATCTATGAGCAGTTCTTC.

The CDR3 is CASSYSVTGGGGYTF. CDR3 in DNA: TGTGCCAGCAGTTATTCGGTGACAGGGGGAGGTGGCTACACCTTC. This chain uses TRBV6-5 with TRBJ1-2; 9 nucleotides align to TRBD1. Per germline, CDR1 MNHEY and CDR2 SVGAGI. With V trimmed by 3 bases and J by 7 bases, 9 bases remained unmatched. This CDR3 comprises 15 residues.

This clonotype was observed a few times. The chain couples TRBV20-1 to TRBJ1-2; D is possibly TRBD1 (5 bases). The CDR3 has 15 residues. The V and J ends lost 1 base and 1 base respectively, with 13 bases between them. Germline V CDR1 and CDR2: DFQATT, SNEGSKA (reference sequence). CDR3 in amino acids: CSARVVGGGNYGYTF. The CDR3 coding sequence is TGCAGTGCTAGAGTCGTTGGGGGGGGTAACTATGGCTACACCTTC.

The rearrangement joins TRBV29-1 to TRBJ2-7; the D gene is possibly TRBD2 (5 bases). The CDR3 extends over 12 amino acids. Germline CDR1 is SQVTM and CDR2 is ANQGSEA. The germline V and J ends were trimmed by 6 bases and 0 bases, with 9 bases remaining between them. The CDR3 DNA follows: TGCAGCGTCACAACTAGCTCCTACGAGCAGTACTTC. Translation gives CSVTTSSYEQYF.

This clonotype was seen a single time. The chain links TRBV6-2 or TRBV6-3 to TRBJ2-1; 10 nucleotides match TRBD2. Germline lookup yields CDR1 MNHEY and CDR2 SVGEGT. Trimming took 6 bases from V and 5 from J; bases not matched to a gene: 7. CDR3 size: 15 residues. DNA of the CDR3: TGTGCCAGCAGGAGAGCGGGAGGGATCGACAATGAGCAGTTCTTC. This sequence encodes CASRRAGGIDNEQFF.

The chain is built from TRBV20-1 and TRBJ1-2; D possibly corresponds to TRBD1 (5 bases). V gave up 4 bases and J gave up 7 bases, with 7 bases separating them. There are 10 residues in the CDR3. Germline assignment: CDR1 DFQATT and CDR2 SNEGSKA (reference sequence). The CDR3 loop is CSAKGVGYTF. CDR3 nucleotides: TGCAGTGCTAAAGGGGTTGGCTACACCTTC.

This clonotype was detected a few times. V gene TRBV19 combines with J gene TRBJ1-2; D is unclear. Germline V CDR1 and CDR2: LNHDA, SQIVND (reference sequence). The V end was cut by 0 bases, the J end by 2 bases, with 7 bases between. The CDR3 contains 14 residues. CDR3 nucleotide sequence: TGTGCCAGTAGTATAGACACGGGGAACTATGGCTACACCTTC. Amino acids: CASSIDTGNYGYTF.

CDR3 amino acids: CATSRGGSTDTQYF. CDR3 in DNA: TGTGCCACATCCCGGGGGGGTAGCACAGATACGCAGTATTTT. V is TRBV6-1 and J is TRBJ2-3, with TRBD2 matching 8 bases. V gave up 10 bases and J gave up 0 bases; unmatched junction bases: 6. The CDR3 is made up of 14 amino acids. CDR1 is MNHNS and CDR2 is SASEGT in the germline V gene.

This clonotype showed up just once. The rearrangement uses TRBV28 and TRBJ1-6, with a possible D match to TRBD1 (6 bases). Germline V gene data show CDR1 as MDHEN and CDR2 as SYDVKM. The CDR3 is 15 residues long. V gave up 3 bases and J gave up 10 bases, with 16 bases separating them. The CDR3 DNA reads TGTGCCAGCAGTTTCTCCGACAGGTCGGGATCACCCCTCCACTTT. Protein sequence: CASSFSDRSGSPLHF.

This chain uses TRBV4-1 with TRBJ2-7, with 8 bases fitting TRBD1. The CDR3 loop spans 14 amino acids. V was pared by 4 bases and J by 4 bases, with 6 bases of the junction left unmatched. Germline V lookup: CDR1 MGHRA, CDR2 YSYEKL. The CDR3 region has the DNA TGCGCCAGCAGCCGAAGCAGGGGGCGGTACGAGCAGTACTTC. Protein sequence: CASSRSRGRYEQYF.

The chain recombines TRBV19 with TRBJ2-5; D is unresolved. CDR1 and CDR2 (germline): LNHDA, SQIVND (reference sequence). V gave up 2 bases and J gave up 4 bases, with 2 bases separating them. The CDR3 runs to 11 residues. In DNA form, the CDR3 reads TGTGCCAGTAGTATACGAGAGACCCAGTACTTC. Translated, it gives CASSIRETQYF.

This clonotype was detected only a few times. The V gene is TRBV12-3 or TRBV12-4, the J gene TRBJ1-6, with D unresolved. The V and J ends lost 5 bases and 0 bases respectively, with 8 bases between them. There are 15 residues in the CDR3. The CDR3 loop is CASSTLSSYNSPLHF. Here the CDR3 DNA reads TGTGCCAGCAGTACTCTGAGCTCCTATAATTCACCCCTCCACTTT.

This clonotype came up a few times. The chain recombines TRBV6-5 with TRBJ1-1; 11 bases match TRBD1. Germline loops: CDR1 MNHEY, CDR2 SVGAGI. This CDR3 region has 16 residues. V gave up 4 bases and J gave up 4 bases; unmatched junction bases: 8. The CDR3 DNA sequence: TGTGCCAGCAGTTTAACCCCCGGGACAGGGGGCACTGAAGCTTTCTTT. It specifies CASSLTPGTGGTEAFF.

This clonotype showed up just a few times. The gene calls are TRBV7-9 and TRBJ1-1, with 9 bases that match TRBD1. CDR3 length equals 17 residues. CDR1 and CDR2 (germline): SEHNR, FQNEAQ (reference sequence). Trimming removed 4 bases from V and 1 base from J; junction bases left unmatched: 10. The DNA for the CDR3 is TGTGCCAGCAGCTCCCGTCCGGGACAGGGATCGAACACTGAAGCTTTCTTT. Translation gives CASSSRPGQGSNTEAFF.